This TCR beta chain came from a study of response to subunit inactivated influenza vaccine. Study-wide results and caveats: T cells newly recruited by each seasonal influenza vaccination are few, the authors suggested.

TCRdb re-called the RT-PCR reads through MiXCR, storing one row per CDR3 protein. The repertoire holds around 480,000 distinct CDR3 sequences, with approximately 10% as singletons. V shed 0 bases and J shed 3 bases, with 5 bases lying between them. This CDR3 is 14 amino acids long. Germline CDR1 and CDR2: MNHEY and SVGEGT. This clonotype was picked up a small number of times. The antigen remains unidentified. This rearrangement joins TRBV6-2 or TRBV6-3 to TRBJ2-2, with D possibly called TRBD1 or TRBD2 (5 bases each). This specimen was PBMCs from blood, taken about 40 days after vaccination. The receptor comes from a man over 45 who received an inactivated influenza vaccine. CDR3 amino acids: CASSYSGDTGELFF. DNA of the CDR3: TGTGCCAGCAGTTACTCGGGGGACACCGGGGAGCTGTTTTTT.